This T cell receptor beta chain was sequenced for a study of CD8 T cells in ankylosing spondylitis. Molecular-barcoded quantitative 5'-RACE produced these TCR beta libraries. TCRdb reanalysed the 5' RACE reads using MiXCR and keeps one entry per CDR3 protein. The sample gives 200,000 to 250,000 distinct CDR3 sequences, roughly 8.2% of which show up once; around 4.9% is in the top ten. Broader study findings: For ankylosing spondylitis blood, a TCR beta motif of 7 to 9 highly homologous variants appeared characteristic.

As to this clonotype: Its specificity is unknown.

This CDR3 spans 15 amino acids. Per the germline V gene, CDR1 is SGHTA and CDR2 is FQGNSA. The V gene lost 2 bases and the J gene lost 10 bases, with 18 bases spanning the gap. The TCR sequence derives from a female donor with ankylosing spondylitis or in good health (not recorded which). Sequenced material: blood, either unsorted or a sorted T cell fraction (not recorded which). V usage is TRBV7-2 and J usage is TRBJ2-1; perhaps TRBD1 as D (6 bases). CDR3 nucleotide sequence: TGTGCCAGCAGCTTACGTCACGGGGATCAGGGGGAGCAGTTCTTC. It is translated as CASSLRHGDQGEQFF.